Presented here are 30 T cell receptor beta chains from one specimen sequenced in a study of blood T cell repertoires in COVID-19. TCRdb's copy holds only in-frame clones and misses some; the assay was immunoSEQ multiplex PCR. There are a few hundred thousand clones in the sample; about 91% occur only once, and roughly 4.5% lies in the top ten. The specimen sequenced was peripheral blood. These receptors all stem from a woman aged 40 to 49 who had recovered from COVID-19.

The J gene is TRBJ2-2, the V gene TRBV7-9; D not certain. This CDR3 has 12 residues. Germline-derived CDR1 and CDR2 are SEHNR and FQNEAQ (reference sequence). V was trimmed by 1 base and J by 7 bases, leaving 4 bases between them. CDR3 amino acids: CASSLESGELFF. The DNA of the CDR3 is TGTGCCAGCAGCTTAGAGAGCGGGGAGCTGTTTTTT.

CDR3 protein: CASSVDTLGGYTF. The CDR3, as DNA: TGTGCCAGCAGTGTGGACACCCTAGGGGGCTACACCTTC. The gene calls are TRBV5-4 and TRBJ1-2; TRBD1 might be the D (5 bases). The germline gives CDR1 SGHNT, CDR2 YYREEE (reference sequence). The CDR3 consists of 13 residues. Trimming took off 5 bases at V and 8 bases at J, with 16 bases between the two ends.

The chain is built from TRBV19 and TRBJ1-1; 7 positions agree with TRBD1. Germline CDR1 and CDR2: LNHDA and SQIVND (reference sequence). The CDR3 totals 15 residues. Trimming at V came to 4 bases and at J to 1 base, leaving 6 bases not matched to a gene. As DNA, the CDR3 is TGTGCCAGTAGTAAGTACAGGGGAGGGAACACTGAAGCTTTCTTT. It translates to CASSKYRGGNTEAFF. The variable domain in full, with the rest retrieved from reference TRBV19 and TRBJ1-1, is DGGITQSPKYLFRKEGQNVTLSCEQNLNHDAMYWYRQDPGQGLRLIYYSQIVNDFQKGDIAEGYSVSREKKESFPLTVTSAQKNPTAFYLCASSKYRGGNTEAFFGQGTRLTVV.

The V and J genes are TRBV9 and TRBJ1-2; 7 positions agree with TRBD1. Germline CDR1 reads SGDLS; CDR2 reads YYNGEE. This CDR3 region has 14 residues. The junction had 6 bases not matched to a gene; V was cut back by 0 bases and J by 7 bases. CDR3 region: CASSVVSEGAGYTF. The DNA for the CDR3 is TGTGCCAGCAGCGTAGTGAGTGAGGGGGCTGGCTACACCTTC.

The chain uses TRBV30 and TRBJ2-1; 8 bases align to TRBD2. V shed 0 bases, J shed 13 bases, and the junction held 2 bases outside the gene matches. The germline gives CDR1 GTSNPN, CDR2 SVGIG (reference sequence). This CDR3 has 11 residues. The CDR3 sequence: CAWSVGTRQFF. As DNA, the CDR3 is TGTGCCTGGAGTGTTGGGACTAGACAGTTCTTC.

V is TRBV6-4 and J is TRBJ2-5; no firm D call. CDR1 is MRHNA and CDR2 is SNTAGT in the germline V gene. The CDR3 runs to 12 residues. The V gene lost 0 bases and the J gene lost 5 bases, with 4 bases spanning the gap. The chain's CDR3 is CASSDSRETQYF. CDR3 nucleotides: TGTGCCAGCAGTGACTCACGGGAGACCCAGTACTTC.

In DNA form, the CDR3 reads TGTGCCAGCAGCTTAGATCGAGGGCGGGAGCCTTTCTTT. Encoded protein: CASSLDRGREPFF. The gene calls are TRBV11-2 and TRBJ1-1; D gene uncertain. Germline V lookup: CDR1 SGHAT, CDR2 FQNNGV. This CDR3 is 13 amino acids long. V lost 0 bases and J 12 bases, leaving 14 bases between the germline ends.

The sample holds one count of this clone. The chain combines TRBV30 with TRBJ2-3, with D unclear. Deletions cut 0 bases from V and 2 bases from J, with 9 bases between. This CDR3 has 14 amino acids. Looked up from germline, CDR1 is GTSNPN and CDR2 is SVGIG (reference sequence). CDR3 protein: CAWSVQVLTDTQYF. The CDR3 DNA reads as TGTGCCTGGAGTGTCCAGGTCCTCACAGATACGCAGTATTTT.

As concerns this clone: Other DNA sequences within the sample encode an identical CDR3. CDR3 sequence reads: CASSQGTGGQPQHF. In DNA form, the CDR3 reads TGTGCCAGCAGCCAAGGGACAGGTGGTCAGCCCCAGCATTTT. The chain employs TRBV3-1 (or the pseudogene TRBV3-2) and TRBJ1-5; TRBD1 aligns across 7 bases. V lost 1 base and J lost 6; bases outside the gene matches: 3. The V gene's germline CDR1 is LGHDT and CDR2 YNNKEL (reference sequence). CDR3 size: 14 residues.

The chain joins TRBV15 to TRBJ1-5; D uncertain. Germline V gene data show CDR1 as LNHNV and CDR2 as YYDKDF (reference sequence). The CDR3 totals 16 residues. Between the trimmed V and J ends, which lost 0 bases and 1 base, there was a span of 10 bases. The CDR3 here is CATSRDWRWSNQPQHF. DNA of the CDR3: TGTGCCACCAGCAGAGATTGGCGGTGGAGCAATCAGCCCCAGCATTTT.

The chain has TRBV3-1 (or the pseudogene TRBV3-2) and TRBJ1-1, with D perhaps TRBD1 (6 bases). The CDR3 has 12 residues. V was clipped by 5 bases and J by 12 bases, with 16 bases between them. Germline V gene sequence: CDR1 LGHDT, CDR2 YNNKEL (reference sequence). As DNA, the CDR3 is TGTGCCAGCAGCGTAACGACAGGCCATCCTTTCTTT. The encoded protein is CASSVTTGHPFF.

This clone was seen just once. J is TRBJ2-1 and V is TRBV18; 12 bases are shared with TRBD2. The V and J ends lost 1 base and 5 bases, in that order; junction bases with no gene match: 9. Germline loops: CDR1 KGHSH, CDR2 LQKENI. CDR3 length equals 18 residues. The CDR3 loop is CASSPLVSSGGAHNEQFF. CDR3 coding DNA: TGTGCCAGCTCACCACTTGTGTCTAGCGGGGGGGCACACAATGAGCAGTTCTTC. Variable domain in full (rest from reference TRBV18 and TRBJ2-1): NAGVMQNPRHLVRRRGQEARLRCSPMKGHSHVYWYRQLPEEGLKFMVYLQKENIIDESGMPKERFSAEFPKEGPSILRIQQVVRGDSAAYFCASSPLVSSGGAHNEQFFGPGTRLTVL.

The chain links TRBV9 to TRBJ2-3; 12 nucleotides align to TRBD2. Per the germline V gene, CDR1 is SGDLS and CDR2 is YYNGEE. This CDR3 spans 15 amino acids. Trimming cost V 4 bases and J 7 bases; bases outside gene matches: 7. DNA for the CDR3: TGTGCCAGCAGCCCTACTAGCGGGGGGATCCATACGCAGTATTTT. This encodes CASSPTSGGIHTQYF.

The genes are TRBV5-1 and TRBJ2-2, with 10 nucleotides matching TRBD2. Germline lookup yields CDR1 SGHRS and CDR2 YFSETQ. The CDR3 runs to 15 residues. The V gene end was trimmed by 3 bases and the J gene end by 6 bases; junction bases not matched to a gene: 5. CDR3 in amino acids: CASSSPGLASGELFF. In nucleotides, the CDR3 is TGCGCCAGCAGCTCTCCGGGACTAGCGTCCGGGGAGCTGTTTTTT.

The CDR3 reads CASRTGDRGGYEQYF. The CDR3 region has the DNA TGTGCCAGCAGAACAGGGGACAGGGGTGGCTACGAGCAGTACTTC. V is TRBV6-6 and J is TRBJ2-7; 10 bases align to TRBD1. With 6 bases clipped from V and 3 bases from J, the junction kept 8 bases outside the gene matches. CDR3 length equals 15 residues. The germline gives CDR1 MNHNY, CDR2 SVGAGI (reference sequence).

The chain recombines TRBV29-1 with TRBJ1-4; TRBD1 agrees at 8 bases. Germline values: CDR1 SQVTM, CDR2 ANQGSEA. The CDR3 is made up of 13 amino acids. Germline trimming cut 3 bases from V and 8 bases from J; bases unmatched to any gene: 5. CDR3 region: CSVETGAAEKLFF. The CDR3 nucleotides are TGCAGCGTTGAGACAGGGGCTGCCGAAAAACTGTTTTTT. The complete variable domain, with remaining parts taken from reference TRBV29-1 and TRBJ1-4, reads SAVISQKPSRDICQRGTSLTIQCQVDSQVTMMFWYRQQPGQSLTLIATANQGSEATYESGFVIDKFPISRPNLTFSTLTVSNMSPEDSSIYLCSVETGAAEKLFFGSGTQLSVL.

The genes are TRBV29-1 and TRBJ1-2; maybe TRBD1 (5 bases). From germline, CDR1 is SQVTM and CDR2 ANQGSEA. The CDR3 runs 13 residues. Trimming left V 0 bases short and J 3 bases short, with 8 bases between. CDR3 protein: CSVEEIGDYGYTF. CDR3 nucleotide sequence: TGCAGCGTTGAAGAAATAGGGGACTATGGCTACACCTTC.

This chain uses TRBV6-5 with TRBJ1-1, with a possible D match to TRBD1 (5 bases). The CDR3 runs to 13 residues. V lost 5 bases and J lost 5, with 12 bases in between. Germline lookup yields CDR1 MNHEY and CDR2 SVGAGI. CDR3 residues: CASSRGVRTEAFF. The DNA of the CDR3 is TGTGCCAGCAGTCGGGGGGTTCGGACTGAAGCTTTCTTT.

This rearrangement joins TRBV29-1 to TRBJ1-1; D is uncertain. The CDR3 totals 13 residues. V was clipped by 8 bases and J by 1 base, with 14 bases between them. From germline, CDR1 is SQVTM and CDR2 ANQGSEA. The CDR3 reads CSYKGGENTEAFF. The CDR3 DNA follows: TGCAGCTATAAAGGTGGAGAGAACACTGAAGCTTTCTTT.

The V gene is TRBV18, the J gene TRBJ2-7; no clear D. Per germline, CDR1 KGHSH and CDR2 LQKENI. Trimming cost V 3 bases and J 5 bases, with 11 bases left between them. The CDR3 contains 13 residues. This chain's CDR3 is CASSPGRNNEQYV. In DNA, the CDR3 is TGTGCCAGCTCACCTGGCAGGAATAACGAGCAGTACGTC.

The rearrangement links TRBV27 to TRBJ2-7; 9 bases match TRBD2. Germline loops: CDR1 MNHEY, CDR2 SMNVEV (reference sequence). The J segment lost 3 bases and the V segment lost 0 bases, leaving 3 bases of the junction unmatched. The CDR3 is made up of 15 amino acids. The CDR3 is CASSLSAGGLYEQYF. The CDR3, as DNA: TGTGCCAGCAGTTTATCGGCGGGGGGGCTCTACGAGCAGTACTTC.

V usage is TRBV18 and J usage is TRBJ1-1; D is undetermined. CDR3 length: 14 residues. Germline V gene sequence: CDR1 KGHSH, CDR2 LQKENI. Trimming took off 3 bases at V and 4 bases at J, with 12 bases between the two ends. The CDR3 bases are TGTGCCAGCTCACCCACGACTCGGGGCACTGAAGCTTTCTTT. Encoded protein: CASSPTTRGTEAFF.

V gene TRBV29-1 combines with J gene TRBJ2-1, with 8 positions matching TRBD2. CDR1 and CDR2 (germline): SQVTM, ANQGSEA. CDR3 size: 15 residues. The J segment lost 7 bases and the V segment lost 0 bases, leaving 8 bases of the junction unmatched. As DNA, the CDR3 is TGCAGCGTTGAAGATCTCGGGACTAGTGTGAATGAGCAGTTCTTC. It translates to CSVEDLGTSVNEQFF.

Written as DNA, the CDR3 is TGTGCCAGCAGAGGTAGCGGGGGGGCTTACAATGAGCAGTTCTTC. It is translated as CASRGSGGAYNEQFF. This rearrangement joins TRBV25-1 to TRBJ2-1; 11 bases are a match to TRBD2. The CDR3 extends over 15 amino acids. The J segment lost 4 bases and the V segment lost 6 bases, leaving 5 bases of the junction unmatched. Germline V gene sequence: CDR1 MGHDK, CDR2 SYGVNS.

The chain combines TRBV6-5 with TRBJ1-1; a weak D match, TRBD1 (6 bases). CDR1 is MNHEY and CDR2 is SVGAGI in the germline V gene. The germline V and J ends were trimmed by 7 bases and 1 base, with 10 bases remaining between them. This CDR3 has 13 residues. The CDR3 region is CASIQGRNTEAFF. CDR3 nucleotides: TGTGCCAGCATCCAGGGGAGGAACACTGAAGCTTTCTTT.

The gene calls are TRBV29-1 and TRBJ2-7; 13 bases fit TRBD2. The CDR3 covers 14 residues. Per the germline V gene, CDR1 is SQVTM and CDR2 is ANQGSEA. J was trimmed by 4 bases and V by 7 bases; bases with no gene match: 7. The CDR3 protein is CSGGLAGDPYEQYF. The CDR3 nucleotides read TGCAGCGGCGGACTAGCGGGGGACCCATACGAGCAGTACTTC.

The chain uses TRBV2 and TRBJ2-2, with D possibly being TRBD2 (5 bases). Germline V gene sequence: CDR1 SNHLY, CDR2 FYNNEI. Trimming shortened V by 8 bases and J by 0 bases, and 10 bases separated the two germline ends. This CDR3 contains 14 residues. The CDR3 here is CASSGLANTGELFF. CDR3 sequence (DNA): TGTGCCAGCTCTGGACTTGCGAACACCGGGGAGCTGTTTTTT.

The DNA of the CDR3 is TGCGCCAGCAGCCAGGAGCTATTCTCCTACGAGCAGTACTTC. Amino acids: CASSQELFSYEQYF. This rearrangement joins TRBV4-1 to TRBJ2-7; D unresolved. CDR3 length equals 14 residues. Per germline, CDR1 MGHRA and CDR2 YSYEKL. The V gene lost 3 bases and the J gene lost 0 bases, with 9 bases spanning the gap.

This sequence joins TRBV11-2 and TRBJ2-1, with 8 nucleotides matching TRBD2. CDR1 is SGHAT, CDR2 FQNNGV, per germline. Losses at the gene ends were 1 base for V and 7 bases for J; bases not matched to a gene: 6. CDR3 length: 15 amino acids. The CDR3 region is CASSLGSGGENEQFF. The CDR3 nucleotides are TGTGCCAGCAGCTTAGGGAGCGGGGGAGAAAATGAGCAGTTCTTC.

The CDR3 region has the DNA TGCGCCAGCAGCGCAAAACTAGCGGGAGGGAATGAGCAGTTCTTC. This gives the protein CASSAKLAGGNEQFF. This sequence joins TRBV5-1 and TRBJ2-1, with 13 bases aligning to TRBD2. Germline V gene lookup returns CDR1 SGHRS and CDR2 YFSETQ. This CDR3 has 15 amino acids. Trimming removed 4 bases from V and 7 bases from J; junction bases left unmatched: 5.